This TCR beta chain was recorded in a study of blood T cells in healthy people across ages. About the research overall: Per two T cells, about one barcoded beta molecule was captured through template switching. Study-wide findings and caveats: There was a strong correlation between TCR beta diversity and naive T cell percentage. The study regarded diversity estimates from one million T cells as underestimates. No conclusive comparison of naive versus antigen-experienced cells was possible with unsorted PBMCs.

Alongside a J-beta primer mix, a sample-barcoded 5' primer served in a second PCR lasting about 7 to 11 cycles. Using its own MiXCR run on the 5' RACE reads, TCRdb lists one record per CDR3 protein. The table includes 2 million or so distinct CDR3 sequences, roughly 52% detected once. The CDR3 spans 14 residues. CDR1 is DFQATT and CDR2 is SNEGSKA in the germline V gene (reference sequence). Details on this clonotype: As yet, its antigen is unknown.

The receptor was isolated from a woman aged 35 to 49 in good health. The specimen sequenced was blood. The chain recombines TRBV20-1 with TRBJ2-1; 8 nucleotides match TRBD1. The J call is in doubt because the DNA end fits TRBJ2-7 better. The CDR3, as DNA: TGCAGTGCGTCAGACAGGGGCGCTTACAATGAGCAGTACTTC. Translation gives CSASDRGAYNEQYF.